The rows below give T cell receptor beta chains drawn from one sample of a study of T cell responses to AZD1222 COVID-19 vaccine. TCRdb's copy holds only in-frame clones and misses some; the assay was immunoSEQ multiplex PCR. This table holds 140,000 to 150,000 clones, approximately 92% found once. The sequencing here drew on peripheral blood, taken on day 0 of AZD1222 vaccination. The receptors originated from an adult in good health. CDR3s leave out the opening cysteine and the closing phenylalanine or tryptophan.

J,V,CDR3
TRBJ2-3,TRBV6-5,ASTPRGGSDTQY
TRBJ2-7,TRBV2,AGDRERGEQY
TRBJ1-5,TRBV18,ASSPGWGNNQPQH
TRBJ1-5,TRBV6-5,ASSYRGLEGQPQH
TRBJ2-5,TRBV5-1,ASSSQGQETQY
TRBJ1-5,TRBV7-2,ASSPGDRPNQPQH
TRBJ1-5,TRBV7-2,AVGDRGNQPQH
TRBJ2-1,TRBV7-7,ASSTLYHNEQF
TRBJ2-7,TRBV7-2,ASSLAGPSYEQY
TRBJ2-3,TRBV29-1,SVVGLAGVGTDTQY
TRBJ2-7,TRBV3-1/TRBV3-2,ASSQLAGGIEQY
TRBJ2-2,TRBV11-2,ASSVSGRGNTGELF
TRBJ2-3,TRBV28,ASSPGLAGTDTQY
TRBJ2-6,TRBV15,ATSSDATGERVSGANVLT
TRBJ2-1,TRBV25-1,ASSETGGAGNEQF
TRBJ2-7,TRBV7-3,ASSLTLGSEQY